This T cell receptor (beta chain) comes out of a study of cytotoxic CD8 clonotypes in ibrutinib-treated CLL (dated by TCRdb to the early 2020s). Regarding the study in general: The cohort had about a dozen relapsed/refractory and around 15 treatment-naive patients; fewer than 18 were IGHV unmutated. Partial responses were observed in 24 patients and complete responses in 2; after a median follow-up of 68 months, remission was maintained in 15 or so patients and progression was observed in approximately twelve. Response samples were obtained after a median of approximately twelve months of treatment, with a range of roughly 6 to 40 months. On average, each sample had hundreds of thousands of productive templates and under 95,000 productive rearrangements. Longitudinal samples were available for 26 of the 86 trial participants. Cryopreserved peripheral blood mononuclear cells were obtained prior to treatment, at the time of response, and at either disease progression or sustained remission. Every remission and progressive disease sample was obtained while ibrutinib was still being received by the patients. Here is what the overall study found, with its caveats: Sampling times were not matched between patients in sustained remission and patients whose disease was progressing, and lymph node repertoires were not examined. Baseline clonality was found to be higher than that of age-matched healthy donors and was strongly correlated with circulating CD8+ T-cell counts. Clonality increased at ibrutinib response, stayed stable in sustained remission, and fell back toward baseline at progression. Public clonotypes were found to be uncommon and were observed to contract or remain stable during treatment; the increase in clonality was shown to reflect expansion of private clonotypes at ibrutinib response.

For this clone: What antigen it recognizes has not been identified. It has no much larger one-base neighbor in the sample; base qualities were not kept.

Trimming takes 3 bases from V and 1 base from J, and the germline ends sit 9 bases apart. The CDR3 numbers 14 residues from cysteine through phenylalanine. The kept DNA is CDR3 alone, 42 bases in frame from the first base. CDR1 MDHEN and CDR2 SYDVKM are derived from the germline V gene. The goal of deep resolution MiSeq sequencing was a depth between 1 in 1 million and 1 in 200,000 T cells, and coverage averaged 10x per clonotype. TCR beta libraries were generated with the immunoSEQ hsTCRB Kit. Concerning the study's data processing: ImmunoSEQ Data Assistant and ImmunoSEQ Analyzer were used for data analysis, and V, D and J genes were assigned according to IMGT definitions. Clonality, which ranges from 0 to 1, was calculated by subtracting the normalized Shannon entropy of productive rearrangement frequencies from one. Only overrepresented clonotypes making up at least 0.05% of the repertoire of each patient were included in the public clonotype analysis. Repertoires from about a dozen age-matched healthy donors in immuneACCESS were used as clonality controls. Sourced from immuneACCESS, this table was stored by TCRdb with only in-frame sequences that have V and J called. A share of the clones is absent; for the studies checked, an unresolved V gene accounts for under half, and the remainder has no known explanation. The DNA was the basis for D and trimming; V, J and clone size are from that table. The sample profile shows some 200,000 clones; about 72% of them were found once. The ten top clones hold around 15% of the sample.

This specimen's time point label, interpreted: 20 to 30 months on ibrutinib. Roughly 2.2 micrograms of genomic DNA were extracted from cryopreserved PBMCs for TCR beta library preparation. High-throughput TCR beta sequencing was performed on longitudinal blood samples from CLL patients receiving ibrutinib monotherapy. The patients were enrolled in a single-center, open-label phase 2 trial of ibrutinib monotherapy. Sequenced material: PBMCs, taken after 24 months of ibrutinib treatment. The sequence came from a human donor with chronic lymphocytic leukemia. Recombination linked TRBV28 to TRBJ2-5; the D assignment is uncertain and may be TRBD1 or TRBD2, with 5 bases supporting each. CDR3 protein: CASSFVGTQETQYF. The DNA sequence is given as TGTGCCAGCAGTTTTGTAGGGACCCAAGAGACCCAGTACTTC. Reference TRBV28 and TRBJ2-5 genes cover what lies past the CDR3, so the full variable domain is DVKVTQSSRYLVKRTGEKVFLECVQDMDHENMFWYRQDPGLGLRLIYFSYDVKMKEKGDIPEGYSVSREKKERFSLILESASTNQTSMYLCASSFVGTQETQYFGPGTRLLVL.